A selection of T cell receptor beta chains follows, all from one sample in a study of blood T cells in healthy people across ages. A single record per CDR3 protein comes from TCRdb applying MiXCR to the 5' RACE reads. In the table there are 700,000 to 850,000 distinct CDR3 sequences, roughly 35% of which are singletons. Sequencing was carried out using blood. These receptors all come from a young man in good health. Both conserved end residues are part of each CDR3. Each record gives: J gene, V gene, clone size, D gene, CDR3 DNA, CDR3 protein. D genes are given only for firm matches. Only some rows state a clone size, as once, few, many or a class for expanded clones.

TRBJ2-5	TRBV29-1	few	-	TGCAGCGTTGAATGGGGGGACTCTCAAGAGACCCAGTACTTC	CSVEWGDSQETQYF
TRBJ2-5	TRBV5-1	-	-	TGCGCCAGCAGCTTAGAAGGTCATGAGCAGTACTTC	CASSLEGHEQYF
TRBJ1-5	TRBV2	-	-	TGTGCCAGCAGTCCGGCCCAGGGTCCGTATCAGCCCCAGCATTTT	CASSPAQGPYQPQHF
TRBJ2-3	TRBV5-6	-	TRBD1	TGTGCCAGCAGCCCCGGGACAGGGGGCTTGGATACGCGGTATTTT	CASSPGTGGLDTRYF
TRBJ2-2	TRBV15	-	TRBD1	TGTGCCACCAGCAGAGGACAGGGGACAAACACCGGGGAGCTGTTTTTT	CATSRGQGTNTGELFF
TRBJ1-5	TRBV7-9	-	TRBD1	TGTGCCAGCGGACAGGGGCGGACTCAGCCCCAGCATTTT	CASGQGRTQPQHF
TRBJ1-2	TRBV6-6	-	TRBD1	TGTGCCAGCAGTTACAGACAGGGGGAGAATTCTTTCTATGGCTACACCTTC	CASSYRQGENSFYGYTF
TRBJ2-3	TRBV10-3	-	-	TGTGCCATCAGTGAGGGGACCGGCCTCACAGATACGCAGTATTTT	CAISEGTGLTDTQYF
TRBJ1-6	TRBV4-1	-	TRBD1	TGCGCCAGCAGCCAAGGACTTGGACAGGGCGTAGATTCACCCCTCCACTTT	CASSQGLGQGVDSPLHF
TRBJ2-5	TRBV5-1	many	TRBD1	TGCGCCAGCAGCTTGCCGGCCGGGACAGCACAAGAGACCCAGTACTTC	CASSLPAGTAQETQYF
TRBJ2-1	TRBV20-1	-	TRBD2	TGCAGTGCTCAGTCGGGGGGGCCGAACAATGAGCAGTTCTTC	CSAQSGGPNNEQFF